A selection of T cell receptor beta chains follows, all from one sample in a study of blood T cell repertoires in COVID-19. Assay used: immunoSEQ multiplex PCR; TCRdb lists only in-frame clones, some missing. The sample holds a few hundred thousand clones; about 86% are singletons and the top ten take around 3.5%. Sequenced sample: PBMCs or T cells enriched from blood (not recorded which). Receptors originate from a man in his fifties who had recovered from COVID-19. Each CDR3 is given with its conserved first and last residue. The D gene is left open where the match is weak. Expanded clones get a size class; other rows say once, few or many, or leave the size out.

V gene: TRBV18
J gene: TRBJ2-1
D gene: TRBD2
clone size: NA
CDR3 DNA: TGTGCCAGCTCACCCGGGACTAGCGTTTACAATGAGCAGTTCTTC
CDR3 protein: CASSPGTSVYNEQFF

V gene: TRBV9
J gene: TRBJ1-2
D gene: TRBD1
clone size: many
CDR3 DNA: TGTGCCAGCACCAGGACAGGGGCTAGGGGCTACACCTTC
CDR3 protein: CASTRTGARGYTF

V gene: TRBV25-1
J gene: TRBJ2-1
D gene: TRBD1
clone size: NA
CDR3 DNA: TGTGCCAGCAGTTGGACAGGCCACCCCAATGAGCAGTTCTTC
CDR3 protein: CASSWTGHPNEQFF

V gene: TRBV6-5
J gene: TRBJ1-3
D gene: TRBD1
clone size: NA
CDR3 DNA: TGTGCCAGCAATACAGGGGGTGGAAACACCATATATTTT
CDR3 protein: CASNTGGGNTIYF

V gene: TRBV7-9
J gene: TRBJ2-1
D gene: NA
clone size: NA
CDR3 DNA: TGTGCCAGCAGCCCGACTACCTCCAATGAGCAGTTCTTC
CDR3 protein: CASSPTTSNEQFF

V gene: TRBV3-1/TRBV3-2
J gene: TRBJ2-7
D gene: NA
clone size: NA
CDR3 DNA: TGTGCCAGCAGCCAGCGATCCGAGCAGTACTTC
CDR3 protein: CASSQRSEQYF

V gene: TRBV5-6
J gene: TRBJ2-7
D gene: TRBD2
clone size: NA
CDR3 DNA: TGTGCCAGCAGCCCGGGACTAGGAGGGTCCTACGAGCAGTACTTC
CDR3 protein: CASSPGLGGSYEQYF

V gene: TRBV28
J gene: TRBJ1-1
D gene: NA
clone size: NA
CDR3 DNA: TGTGCCAGCAGTGGGGGGAAAAGGAACACTGAAGCTTTCTTT
CDR3 protein: CASSGGKRNTEAFF

V gene: TRBV27
J gene: TRBJ1-2
D gene: TRBD1
clone size: few
CDR3 DNA: TGTGCCAGCGGCCGGGACAGGTATTCGAGCTACACCTTC
CDR3 protein: CASGRDRYSSYTF

V gene: TRBV24-1
J gene: TRBJ2-7
D gene: TRBD2
clone size: NA
CDR3 DNA: TGTGCCACCCCTCACGTACTAGCGGGAGAGGACGAGCAGTACTTC
CDR3 protein: CATPHVLAGEDEQYF

V gene: TRBV12-3/TRBV12-4
J gene: TRBJ1-2
D gene: NA
clone size: once
CDR3 DNA: TGTGCCAGCAGTACGACAGGAACAAGAGGCTACACCTTC
CDR3 protein: CASSTTGTRGYTF

V gene: TRBV4-1
J gene: TRBJ2-4
D gene: TRBD2
clone size: NA
CDR3 DNA: TGCGCCAGCGGACCGACTAGCGGGGGGTTAAACATTCAGTACTTC
CDR3 protein: CASGPTSGGLNIQYF

V gene: TRBV2
J gene: TRBJ1-3
D gene: NA
clone size: once
CDR3 DNA: TGTGCCAGCAGTGACGACCGGGACACACGTGGAAACACCATATATTTT
CDR3 protein: CASSDDRDTRGNTIYF

V gene: TRBV4-3
J gene: TRBJ2-1
D gene: TRBD2
clone size: NA
CDR3 DNA: TGCGCCAGCAGCCACTCGGGACTAGCGACCGGCAGCTCCTACAATGAGCAGTTCTTC
CDR3 protein: CASSHSGLATGSSYNEQFF

V gene: TRBV9
J gene: TRBJ1-6
D gene: TRBD1
clone size: NA
CDR3 DNA: TGTGCCAGCAGCGCGGAGGGGACAGCGCTGTCACCCCTCCACTTT
CDR3 protein: CASSAEGTALSPLHF

V gene: TRBV28
J gene: TRBJ2-7
D gene: NA
clone size: NA
CDR3 DNA: TGTGCCAGCAGTTTAATCGGGAAGAGCTCCTACGAGCAGTACTTC
CDR3 protein: CASSLIGKSSYEQYF

V gene: TRBV24-1
J gene: TRBJ1-5
D gene: TRBD1
clone size: NA
CDR3 DNA: TGTGCCACCAGGCTGGGTTCTAACAGGGGAGGTCAGCCCCAGCATTTT
CDR3 protein: CATRLGSNRGGQPQHF

V gene: TRBV15
J gene: TRBJ2-2
D gene: NA
clone size: NA
CDR3 DNA: TGTGCCACCAACGACCATCCAGAGGCCGGGGAGCTGTTTTTT
CDR3 protein: CATNDHPEAGELFF

V gene: TRBV2
J gene: TRBJ2-3
D gene: TRBD2
clone size: NA
CDR3 DNA: TGTGCCAGCAGAGTAGCGGGAGGGCCAGATACGCAGTATTTT
CDR3 protein: CASRVAGGPDTQYF

V gene: TRBV5-4
J gene: TRBJ2-7
D gene: NA
clone size: NA
CDR3 DNA: TGTGCCAGCAGCTTACCAGGGGGGACCTACGAGCAGTACTTC
CDR3 protein: CASSLPGGTYEQYF

V gene: TRBV11-3
J gene: TRBJ2-7
D gene: TRBD1
clone size: NA
CDR3 DNA: TGTGCCAGCAGCACCCGGGACAGGGAGTACGAGCAGTACTTC
CDR3 protein: CASSTRDREYEQYF

V gene: TRBV19
J gene: TRBJ1-5
D gene: NA
clone size: few
CDR3 DNA: TGTGCCAGTAGGTTAAGGGGGACCTACAATCAGCCCCAGCATTTT
CDR3 protein: CASRLRGTYNQPQHF

V gene: TRBV2
J gene: TRBJ1-4
D gene: NA
clone size: NA
CDR3 DNA: TGTGCCAGCGGGGGGGGAAAACTGTTTTTT
CDR3 protein: CASGGGKLFF

V gene: TRBV11-2
J gene: TRBJ1-1
D gene: TRBD1
clone size: NA
CDR3 DNA: TGTGCCAGCAGCAAAACTGGCCGGGACAGGGGACGGAATGAAGCTTTCTTT
CDR3 protein: CASSKTGRDRGRNEAFF

V gene: TRBV7-2
J gene: TRBJ1-2
D gene: NA
clone size: few
CDR3 DNA: TGTGCCAGCAGCTTAGTGGGGGGTCTTCGTGGCTACACCTTC
CDR3 protein: CASSLVGGLRGYTF

V gene: TRBV11-2
J gene: TRBJ2-7
D gene: TRBD1
clone size: NA
CDR3 DNA: TGTGCCAGCAGCCCCGGATGGGGACAGGGAGGGAGGTACTTC
CDR3 protein: CASSPGWGQGGRYF

V gene: TRBV7-2
J gene: TRBJ1-5
D gene: NA
clone size: few
CDR3 DNA: TGTGCCAGCAGCTCGGACAGTAGGGCTCAGCCCCAGCATTTT
CDR3 protein: CASSSDSRAQPQHF

V gene: TRBV2
J gene: TRBJ1-6
D gene: NA
clone size: NA
CDR3 DNA: TGTGCCAGCAGGAGCTCCTATAATTCACCCCTCCACTTT
CDR3 protein: CASRSSYNSPLHF

V gene: TRBV29-1
J gene: TRBJ1-1
D gene: NA
clone size: NA
CDR3 DNA: TGCAGCGTTGAAAGATGGGGACGGGGGGCTTCTGAAGCTTTCTTT
CDR3 protein: CSVERWGRGASEAFF

V gene: TRBV10-2
J gene: TRBJ1-2
D gene: TRBD1
clone size: few
CDR3 DNA: TGCGCCAGCAGTGAAGGGGGCAGCTATGGCTACACCTTC
CDR3 protein: CASSEGGSYGYTF

V gene: TRBV6-5
J gene: TRBJ1-4
D gene: NA
clone size: once
CDR3 DNA: TGTGCCAGCAGTTACTCTTATACAGGGTCGGGTGAAAAACTGTTTTTT
CDR3 protein: CASSYSYTGSGEKLFF

V gene: TRBV28
J gene: TRBJ2-5
D gene: TRBD2
clone size: NA
CDR3 DNA: TGTGCCAGCAGTTCGAGGACTAGGGGACAAGAGACCCAGTACTTC
CDR3 protein: CASSSRTRGQETQYF

V gene: TRBV28
J gene: TRBJ1-2
D gene: NA
clone size: NA
CDR3 DNA: TGTGCCAGCAGTGGTCCCGGGGGAGTGAATGGCTACACCTTC
CDR3 protein: CASSGPGGVNGYTF

V gene: TRBV6-4
J gene: TRBJ2-3
D gene: TRBD2
clone size: few
CDR3 DNA: TGTGCCAGCAGTGAATACGGGACTACCCCAACAGATACGCAGTATTTT
CDR3 protein: CASSEYGTTPTDTQYF

V gene: TRBV13
J gene: TRBJ2-1
D gene: NA
clone size: few
CDR3 DNA: TGTGCCAGCAGCTTAGAACAGGGAAACAATGAGCAGTTCTTC
CDR3 protein: CASSLEQGNNEQFF

V gene: TRBV7-9
J gene: TRBJ2-2
D gene: NA
clone size: NA
CDR3 DNA: TGTGCCAGCAGCTTACGGCGGGCGGGCCCCCCCGGGGAGCTGTTTTTT
CDR3 protein: CASSLRRAGPPGELFF

V gene: TRBV6-2/TRBV6-3
J gene: TRBJ2-2
D gene: TRBD2
clone size: NA
CDR3 DNA: TGTGCCAGCAGTTACTCGAGGGCTAGCGGGATCAACACCGGGGAGCTGTTTTTT
CDR3 protein: CASSYSRASGINTGELFF

V gene: TRBV15
J gene: TRBJ2-3
D gene: TRBD1
clone size: NA
CDR3 DNA: TGTGCCACCAGCTCACAGGGGAATGCAGATACGCAGTATTTT
CDR3 protein: CATSSQGNADTQYF

V gene: TRBV27
J gene: TRBJ2-2
D gene: TRBD2
clone size: NA
CDR3 DNA: TGTGCCAGCAGTATGACTAGCGGGAGTTCCGGGGAGCTGTTTTTT
CDR3 protein: CASSMTSGSSGELFF

V gene: TRBV10-3
J gene: TRBJ1-2
D gene: NA
clone size: NA
CDR3 DNA: TGTGCCATCAGTGAGGCCGGGGTTGGCTATGGCTACACCTTC
CDR3 protein: CAISEAGVGYGYTF

V gene: TRBV30
J gene: TRBJ1-1
D gene: NA
clone size: few
CDR3 DNA: TGTGCCTGGAGTGTACGGGTGAACACTGAAGCTTTCTTT
CDR3 protein: CAWSVRVNTEAFF

V gene: TRBV11-3
J gene: TRBJ2-7
D gene: TRBD1
clone size: NA
CDR3 DNA: TGTGCCAGCAGCGCTGGACAGGGAATTCCGCAGTACTTC
CDR3 protein: CASSAGQGIPQYF

V gene: TRBV5-1
J gene: TRBJ1-2
D gene: NA
clone size: NA
CDR3 DNA: TGCGCCAGCAGCTTGGGGGCAGATCGGGGCTACACCTTC
CDR3 protein: CASSLGADRGYTF

V gene: TRBV5-6
J gene: TRBJ1-5
D gene: NA
clone size: few
CDR3 DNA: TGTGCCAGCAGCAACTCCTACAGGGCGGGTCAGCCCCAGCATTTT
CDR3 protein: CASSNSYRAGQPQHF

V gene: TRBV5-4
J gene: TRBJ2-3
D gene: NA
clone size: NA
CDR3 DNA: TGTGCCAGCAGCTTGGGTGAGCGCACAGATACGCAGTATTTT
CDR3 protein: CASSLGERTDTQYF

V gene: TRBV7-8
J gene: TRBJ1-1
D gene: NA
clone size: NA
CDR3 DNA: TGTGCCAGCAGCCATCAGTCTCAGGGTAGGTTCTTT
CDR3 protein: CASSHQSQGRFF

V gene: TRBV11-3
J gene: TRBJ2-3
D gene: NA
clone size: NA
CDR3 DNA: TGTGCCAGCAGCTTGTCTAGAACCACAGATACGCAGTATTTT
CDR3 protein: CASSLSRTTDTQYF

V gene: TRBV29-1
J gene: TRBJ2-7
D gene: NA
clone size: NA
CDR3 DNA: TGCAGCGCGGGAGCGGCGAAAAACTACGAGCAGTACTTC
CDR3 protein: CSAGAAKNYEQYF

V gene: TRBV5-8
J gene: TRBJ1-5
D gene: TRBD1
clone size: once
CDR3 DNA: TGTGCCAGCAGCTCACAGGGGTATAGCAATCAGCCCCAGCATTTT
CDR3 protein: CASSSQGYSNQPQHF

V gene: TRBV29-1
J gene: TRBJ1-1
D gene: NA
clone size: NA
CDR3 DNA: TGCAGCGTTTCGGGCAAGGGGGACACTGAAGCTTTCTTT
CDR3 protein: CSVSGKGDTEAFF

V gene: TRBV6-5
J gene: TRBJ1-3
D gene: NA
clone size: NA
CDR3 DNA: TGTGCCAGCAGTACAGACAGGACTGGAAACACCATATATTTT
CDR3 protein: CASSTDRTGNTIYF

V gene: TRBV5-1
J gene: TRBJ2-1
D gene: NA
clone size: NA
CDR3 DNA: TGCGCCAGCAGCAGGTTTCCGGGGCGGAGGGGTGAGCAGTTCTTC
CDR3 protein: CASSRFPGRRGEQFF

V gene: TRBV4-2
J gene: TRBJ2-6
D gene: NA
clone size: NA
CDR3 DNA: TGTGCCAGCAGCCTGGACTTGAGGGTTGGGGCCAACGTCCTGACTTTC
CDR3 protein: CASSLDLRVGANVLTF